This T cell receptor (beta chain) appears in the sequencing data of a study of regulatory T cells in long-lasting Graves disease. Across the study: Disease was considered persistent Graves' disease after over 5 years of antithyroid drugs (with positive TSH receptor antibodies).

The sample's time point: persistent/refractory GD, antithyroid drugs over 5 years with positive TRAb. TCR sequences were obtained from RNA taken from PBMCs. Patients met American Thyroid Association criteria for Graves' disease. Relying on iRepertoire HTBI primers and Arm-PCR of CDR3 regions, the team built TCR beta libraries. Each CDR3 protein is one row after TCRdb ran MiXCR on the multiplex PCR reads. The sample consists of under 500,000 distinct CDR3 sequences, less than 25% of them appearing once. Study conclusions and caveats: New patients shared around 920 public clonotypes, fewer than the roughly 3,000 shared by persistent patients. Persistent Graves' patients had lower TCR diversity than newly diagnosed ones.

Trimming pared 6 bases from V and 4 bases from J, leaving 19 bases between. The germline CDR1 and CDR2 sequences are SGHRS and YFSETQ. The CDR3 sequence is 16 residues long. Concerning this clonotype itself: Its specificity is unknown.

This specimen was peripheral blood mononuclear cells (PBMCs), taken when the disease was refractory, from a patient treated with antithyroid drugs. V is TRBV5-1 and J is TRBJ2-2, with D unresolved. This clonotype originated in a female donor with Graves disease. This chain's CDR3 is CASTETPVGSTGELFF. The CDR3 DNA follows: TGCGCCAGCACCGAAACCCCTGTTGGCTCCACCGGGGAGCTGTTTTTT.